Sequencing of this TCR beta chain was carried out in a study of cytomegalovirus exposure and HLA in healthy donors. Study-wide findings and caveats: Whilst most TCR sequences proved rare, a subset of public TCRs occurred across many donors.

Comments on this clone: What it recognizes is unknown. At one of its ends the junction is not consistent with the germline gene, which may arise from a read error.

The germline gives CDR1 SEHNR, CDR2 FQNEAQ (reference sequence). The CDR3 extends over 11 amino acids. PCR was performed using 60 Vbeta and 13 Jbeta primers. TCRdb's table, derived via immunoSEQ multiplex PCR, lists solely in-frame clones and lacks some. Of 99,000 or so clones in the sample, more than 75% were seen once. The chain is built from TRBV7-9 and TRBJ1-1; D unclear. The clonotype originates from a woman aged 40 to 49 in good health and CMV-seronegative. Input material: PBMCs. CDR3 coding DNA: TGTTCCAGCACCCAGGACACTGAAGCTTTCTTT. It yields the protein CSSTQDTEAFF.